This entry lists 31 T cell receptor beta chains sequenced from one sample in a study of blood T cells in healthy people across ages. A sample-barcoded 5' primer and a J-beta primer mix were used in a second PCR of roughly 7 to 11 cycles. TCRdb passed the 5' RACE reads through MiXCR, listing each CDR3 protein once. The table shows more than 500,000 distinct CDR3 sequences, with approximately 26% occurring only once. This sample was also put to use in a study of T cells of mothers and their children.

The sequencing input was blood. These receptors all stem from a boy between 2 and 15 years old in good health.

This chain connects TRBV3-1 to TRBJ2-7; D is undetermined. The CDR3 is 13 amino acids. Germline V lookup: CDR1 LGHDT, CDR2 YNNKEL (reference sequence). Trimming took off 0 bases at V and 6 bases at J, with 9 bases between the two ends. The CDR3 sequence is CASSQDLLGEQYF. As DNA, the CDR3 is TGTGCCAGCAGCCAAGATCTTCTGGGCGAGCAGTACTTC.

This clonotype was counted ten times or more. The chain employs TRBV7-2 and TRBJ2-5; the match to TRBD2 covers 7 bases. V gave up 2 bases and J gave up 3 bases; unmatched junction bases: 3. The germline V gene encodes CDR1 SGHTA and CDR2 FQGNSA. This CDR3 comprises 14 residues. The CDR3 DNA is TGTGCCAGCAGCTTAAGCGGGGTTAAAGAGACCCAGTACTTC. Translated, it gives CASSLSGVKETQYF.

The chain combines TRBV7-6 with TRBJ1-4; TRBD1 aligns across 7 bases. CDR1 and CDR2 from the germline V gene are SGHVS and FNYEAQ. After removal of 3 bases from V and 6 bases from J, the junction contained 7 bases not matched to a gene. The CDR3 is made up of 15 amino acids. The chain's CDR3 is CASSFKGGLDEKLFF. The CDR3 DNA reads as TGTGCCAGCAGCTTCAAAGGGGGCCTCGATGAAAAACTGTTTTTT.

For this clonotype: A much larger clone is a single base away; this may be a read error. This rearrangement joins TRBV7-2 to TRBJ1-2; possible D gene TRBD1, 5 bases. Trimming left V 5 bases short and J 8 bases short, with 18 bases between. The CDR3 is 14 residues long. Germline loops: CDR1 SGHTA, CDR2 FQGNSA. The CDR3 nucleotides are TGTACCAGCAGCACCCGACAGCGCATTGGGGGCTACACCTTC. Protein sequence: CTSSTRQRIGGYTF.

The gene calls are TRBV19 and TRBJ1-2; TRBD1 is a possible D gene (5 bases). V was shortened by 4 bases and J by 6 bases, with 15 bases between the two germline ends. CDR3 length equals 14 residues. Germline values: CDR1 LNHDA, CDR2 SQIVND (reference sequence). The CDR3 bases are TGTGCCAGTAGTAACCGGGGCAGGGCAGATGGCTACACCTTC. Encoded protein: CASSNRGRADGYTF.

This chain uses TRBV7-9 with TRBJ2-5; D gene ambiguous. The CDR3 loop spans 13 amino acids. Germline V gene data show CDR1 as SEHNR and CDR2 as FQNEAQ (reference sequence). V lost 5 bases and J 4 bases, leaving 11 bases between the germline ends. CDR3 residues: CASSRGDRETQYF. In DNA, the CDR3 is TGTGCCAGCAGCCGTGGCGACCGAGAGACCCAGTACTTC.

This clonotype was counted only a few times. DNA for the CDR3: TGTGCCAGCAGCCCTCCCCGGGGGCGCAGGCAAGAGACCCAGTACTTC. Translation gives CASSPPRGRRQETQYF. The chain uses TRBV3-1 and TRBJ2-5; D assignment may be TRBD1 or TRBD2 (6 bases each). Germline V gene sequence: CDR1 LGHDT, CDR2 YNNKEL (reference sequence). Trimming took 4 bases from V and 2 from J, leaving 17 bases between them. The CDR3 is 16 amino acids.

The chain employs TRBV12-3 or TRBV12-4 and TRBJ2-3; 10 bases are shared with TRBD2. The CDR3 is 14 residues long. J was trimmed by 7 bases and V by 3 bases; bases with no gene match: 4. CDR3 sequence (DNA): TGTGCCAGCAGTTTTGCTAGCGGGAGTAATACGCAGTATTTT. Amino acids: CASSFASGSNTQYF.

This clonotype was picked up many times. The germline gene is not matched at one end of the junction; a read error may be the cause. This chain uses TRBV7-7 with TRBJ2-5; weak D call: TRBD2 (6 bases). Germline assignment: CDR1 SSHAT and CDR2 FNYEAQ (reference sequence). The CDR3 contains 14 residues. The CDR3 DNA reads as TGTGCTAGCAGCTTAGCGGCAGGGCGAGAGACCCAGTACTTC. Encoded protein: CASSLAAGRETQYF. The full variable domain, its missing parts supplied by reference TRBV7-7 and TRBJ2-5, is GAGVSQSPRYKVTKRGQDVTLRCDPISSHATLYWYQQALGQGPEFLTYFNYEAQPDKSGLPSDRFSAERPEGSISTLTIQRTEQRDSAMYRCASSLAAGRETQYFGPGTRLLVL.

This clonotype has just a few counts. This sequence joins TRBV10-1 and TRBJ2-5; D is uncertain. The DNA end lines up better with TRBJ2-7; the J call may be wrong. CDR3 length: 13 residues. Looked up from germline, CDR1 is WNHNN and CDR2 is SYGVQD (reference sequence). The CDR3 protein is CASSGSRIGEQYF. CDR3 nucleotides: TGCGCCAGCAGTGGGTCTAGAATCGGCGAGCAGTACTTC.

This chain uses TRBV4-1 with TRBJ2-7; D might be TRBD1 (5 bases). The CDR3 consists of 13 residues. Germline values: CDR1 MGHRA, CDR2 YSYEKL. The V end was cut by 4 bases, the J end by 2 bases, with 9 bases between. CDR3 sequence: CASSPSTAYEQYF. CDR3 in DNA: TGCGCCAGCAGCCCATCGACAGCCTACGAGCAGTACTTC.

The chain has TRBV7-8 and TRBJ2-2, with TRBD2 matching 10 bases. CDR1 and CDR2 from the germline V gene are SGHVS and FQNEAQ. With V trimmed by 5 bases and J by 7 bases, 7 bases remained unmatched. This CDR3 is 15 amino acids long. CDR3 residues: CASSQSGGANGELFF. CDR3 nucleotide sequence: TGTGCCAGCAGCCAGAGCGGGGGGGCAAACGGGGAGCTGTTTTTT.

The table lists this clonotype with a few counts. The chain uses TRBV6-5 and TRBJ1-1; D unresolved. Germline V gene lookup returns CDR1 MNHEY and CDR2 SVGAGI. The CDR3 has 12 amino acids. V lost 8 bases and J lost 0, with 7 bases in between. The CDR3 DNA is TGTGCCAGCGGTAGGCTGAACACTGAAGCTTTCTTT. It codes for CASGRLNTEAFF.

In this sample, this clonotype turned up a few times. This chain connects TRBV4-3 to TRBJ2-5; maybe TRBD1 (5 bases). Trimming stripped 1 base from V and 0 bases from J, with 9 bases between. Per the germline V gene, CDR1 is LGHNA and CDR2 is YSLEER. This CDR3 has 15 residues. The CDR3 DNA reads TGCGCCAGCAGCCAAGGGTCAGGGTACCAAGAGACCCAGTACTTC. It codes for CASSQGSGYQETQYF.

For the CDR3, the DNA is TGTGCCAGCAGCTTCAGCCCCGCGGACAGGTCAACTGGAAACACCATATATTTT. It specifies CASSFSPADRSTGNTIYF. The V gene is TRBV7-9, the J gene TRBJ1-3; the match to TRBD1 covers 7 bases. The CDR3 contains 18 residues. The V gene's germline CDR1 is SEHNR and CDR2 FQNEAQ (reference sequence). Trimming took 3 bases from V and 2 from J; bases not matched to a gene: 13.

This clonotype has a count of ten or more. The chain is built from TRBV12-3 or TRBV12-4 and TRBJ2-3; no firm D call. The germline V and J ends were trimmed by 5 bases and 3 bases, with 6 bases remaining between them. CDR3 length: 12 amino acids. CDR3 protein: CASSLETDTQYF. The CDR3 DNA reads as TGTGCCAGCAGTCTAGAAACAGATACGCAGTATTTT.

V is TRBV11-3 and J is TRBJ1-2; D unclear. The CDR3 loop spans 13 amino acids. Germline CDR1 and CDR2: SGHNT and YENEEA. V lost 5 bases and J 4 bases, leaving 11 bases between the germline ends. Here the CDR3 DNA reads TGTGCCAGCAGCGAAGGTGGGATCTATGGCTACACCTTC. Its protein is CASSEGGIYGYTF.

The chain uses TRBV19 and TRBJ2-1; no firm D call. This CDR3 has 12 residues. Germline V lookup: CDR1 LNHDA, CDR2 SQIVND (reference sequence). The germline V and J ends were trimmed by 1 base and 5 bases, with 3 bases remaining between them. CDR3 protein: CASSIGNNEQFF. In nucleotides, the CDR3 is TGTGCCAGTAGTATAGGGAACAATGAGCAGTTCTTC.

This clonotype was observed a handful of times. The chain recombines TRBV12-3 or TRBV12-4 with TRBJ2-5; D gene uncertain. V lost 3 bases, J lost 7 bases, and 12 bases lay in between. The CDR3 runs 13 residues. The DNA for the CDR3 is TGTGCCAGCAGTTTGGCCGGAAAAGGGACCCAGTACTTC. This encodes CASSLAGKGTQYF.

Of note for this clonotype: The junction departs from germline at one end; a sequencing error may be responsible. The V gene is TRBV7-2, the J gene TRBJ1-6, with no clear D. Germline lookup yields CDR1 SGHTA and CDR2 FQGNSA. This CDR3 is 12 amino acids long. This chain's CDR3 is CASSFSGAPLYF. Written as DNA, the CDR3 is TGTGCCAGCAGCTTCTCAGGAGCACCCCTCTACTTT.

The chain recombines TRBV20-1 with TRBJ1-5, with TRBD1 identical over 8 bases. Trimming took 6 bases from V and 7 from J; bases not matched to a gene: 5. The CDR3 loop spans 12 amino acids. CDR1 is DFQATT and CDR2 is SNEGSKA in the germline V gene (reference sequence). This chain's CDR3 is CSASDRGQPQHF. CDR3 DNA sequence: TGCAGTGCCAGCGACAGGGGACAGCCCCAGCATTTT.

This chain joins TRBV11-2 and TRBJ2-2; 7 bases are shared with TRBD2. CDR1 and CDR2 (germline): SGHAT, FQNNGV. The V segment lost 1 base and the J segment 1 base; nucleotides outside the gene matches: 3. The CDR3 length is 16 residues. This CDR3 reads CASSLVGGGNTGELFF. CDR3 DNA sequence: TGTGCCAGCAGCTTAGTGGGCGGGGGGAACACCGGGGAGCTGTTTTTT.

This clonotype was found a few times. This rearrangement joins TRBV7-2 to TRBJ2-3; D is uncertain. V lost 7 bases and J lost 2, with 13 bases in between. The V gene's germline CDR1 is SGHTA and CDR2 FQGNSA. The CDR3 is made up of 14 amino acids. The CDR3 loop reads CASTYGRITDTQYF. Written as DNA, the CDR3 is TGTGCCAGCACCTACGGCCGGATCACAGATACGCAGTATTTT.

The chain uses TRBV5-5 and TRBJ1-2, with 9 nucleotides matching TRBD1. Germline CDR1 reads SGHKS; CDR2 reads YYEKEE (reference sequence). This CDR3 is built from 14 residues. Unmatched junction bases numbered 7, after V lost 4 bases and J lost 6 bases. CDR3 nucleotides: TGTGCCAGCAGCCCGCCGAGGACAGGGGATGGCTACACCTTC. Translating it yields CASSPPRTGDGYTF.

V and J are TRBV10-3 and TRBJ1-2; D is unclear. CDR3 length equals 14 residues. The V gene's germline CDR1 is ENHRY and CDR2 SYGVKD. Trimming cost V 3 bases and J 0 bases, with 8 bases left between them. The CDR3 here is CAISEVQANYGYTF. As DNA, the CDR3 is TGTGCCATCAGTGAAGTCCAGGCTAACTATGGCTACACCTTC.

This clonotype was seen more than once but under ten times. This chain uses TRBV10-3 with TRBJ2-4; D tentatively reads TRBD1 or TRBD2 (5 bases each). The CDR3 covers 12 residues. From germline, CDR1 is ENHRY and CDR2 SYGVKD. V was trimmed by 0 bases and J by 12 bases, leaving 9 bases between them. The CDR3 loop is CAISESGTDQYF. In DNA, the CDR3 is TGTGCCATCAGTGAGTCCGGGACGGATCAGTACTTC.

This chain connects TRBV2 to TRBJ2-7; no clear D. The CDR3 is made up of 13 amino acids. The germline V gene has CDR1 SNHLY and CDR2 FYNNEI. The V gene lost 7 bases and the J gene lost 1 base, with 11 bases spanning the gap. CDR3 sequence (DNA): TGTGCCAGCAATGTCTGGCGGTCCTACGAGCAGTACTTC. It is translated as CASNVWRSYEQYF.

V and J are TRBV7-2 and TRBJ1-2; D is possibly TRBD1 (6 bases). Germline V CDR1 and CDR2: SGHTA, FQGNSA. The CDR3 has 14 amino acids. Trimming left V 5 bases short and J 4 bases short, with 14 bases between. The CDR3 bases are TGTGCCAGCAGCCCTAGACAGGCGGGCTATGGCTACACCTTC. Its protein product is CASSPRQAGYGYTF.

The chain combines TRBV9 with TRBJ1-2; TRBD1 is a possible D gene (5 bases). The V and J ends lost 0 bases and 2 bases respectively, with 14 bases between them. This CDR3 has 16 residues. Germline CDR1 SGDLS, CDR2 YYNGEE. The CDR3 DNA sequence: TGTGCCAGCAGCGTAGATCCAGGGACGACGAACTATGGCTACACCTTC. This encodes CASSVDPGTTNYGYTF.

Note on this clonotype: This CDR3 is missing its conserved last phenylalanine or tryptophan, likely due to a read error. In nucleotides, the CDR3 is TGCGCCAGCAAGATTGGGGCTAATAATGAAAAACTGTTTTCT. Translating it yields CASKIGANNEKLFS. The genes are TRBV5-1 and TRBJ1-4; a possible D gene is TRBD1 (5 bases). The CDR3 totals 14 residues. Trimming removed 6 bases at V and 4 bases at J, with 13 bases between. Germline CDR1 is SGHRS and CDR2 is YFSETQ.

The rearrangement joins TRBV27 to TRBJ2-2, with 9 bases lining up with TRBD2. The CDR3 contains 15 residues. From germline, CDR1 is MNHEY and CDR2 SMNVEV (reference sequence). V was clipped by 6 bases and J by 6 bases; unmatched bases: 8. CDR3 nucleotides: TGTGCCAGCAGCCGACAGCGGGGGGCACCCGGGGAGCTGTTTTTT. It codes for CASSRQRGAPGELFF.